Below are 23 T cell receptor beta chains sequenced from a single sample in a study of control samples from healthy donors and cancer patients. Here immunoSEQ multiplex PCR was the method, and the copy in TCRdb shows in-frame clones only, minus some. The data show roughly 400,000 clones, about 93% seen once. Sequencing input: PBMCs. Receptor source: a man aged 35-49 years with head and neck cancer.

The chain is built from TRBV28 and TRBJ2-7, with 8 bases lining up with TRBD1. The V segment lost 6 bases and the J segment 1 base; nucleotides outside the gene matches: 8. Per the germline V gene, CDR1 is MDHEN and CDR2 is SYDVKM. The CDR3 is 15 residues long. CDR3: CASRQTGTGSYEQYF. Here the CDR3 DNA reads TGTGCCAGCAGGCAAACCGGGACAGGATCCTACGAGCAGTACTTC.

This clone has a single count. The CDR3 nucleotides read TGTGCCAGCAGGGGACTAGCGGGAATCAATGAGCAGTTCTTC. Translation gives CASRGLAGINEQFF. The genes are TRBV28 and TRBJ2-1; 13 bases match TRBD2. After removal of 6 bases from V and 6 bases from J, the junction contained 2 bases not matched to a gene. The CDR3 extends over 14 amino acids. Germline V gives CDR1 MDHEN, CDR2 SYDVKM.

This clone showed up just once. The chain couples TRBV7-9 to TRBJ2-1; 9 bases are shared with TRBD2. J was trimmed by 1 base and V by 4 bases; bases with no gene match: 2. CDR1 is SEHNR, CDR2 FQNEAQ, per germline (reference sequence). This CDR3 has 15 residues. CDR3 DNA: TGTGCCAGCAGCTATAGCGGGAGTTCCTACAATGAGCAGTTCTTC. Translated: CASSYSGSSYNEQFF. Together with reference TRBV7-9 and TRBJ2-1, the CDR3 gives the full variable domain: DTGVSQNPRHKITKRGQNVTFRCDPISEHNRLYWYRQTLGQGPEFLTYFQNEAQLEKSRLLSDRFSAERPKGSFSTLEIQRTEQGDSAMYLCASSYSGSSYNEQFFGPGTRLTVL.

The genes are TRBV19 and TRBJ2-1; perhaps TRBD2 as D (6 bases). The CDR3 has 14 amino acids. CDR1 and CDR2 from the germline V gene are LNHDA and SQIVND (reference sequence). V gave up 0 bases and J gave up 9 bases, with 12 bases separating them. The CDR3 coding sequence is TGTGCCAGTAGTATAGATCGCGGGGCGGGTGAGCAGTTCTTC. Translated: CASSIDRGAGEQFF.

This chain links TRBV20-1 with TRBJ1-5; unclear D gene. The V gene's germline CDR1 is DFQATT and CDR2 SNEGSKA (reference sequence). V was clipped by 3 bases and J by 4 bases, with 10 bases between them. CDR3 length: 13 amino acids. The CDR3 region is CSASSGKNQPQHF. The CDR3 DNA sequence: TGCAGTGCTAGTTCCGGGAAAAATCAGCCCCAGCATTTT.

On this clone itself: Sequence at one end of the junction differs from germline and may be a read error. V usage is TRBV9 and J usage is TRBJ2-1; TRBD2 agrees at 10 bases. The CDR3 runs 15 residues. Germline V gene data show CDR1 as SGDLS and CDR2 as YYNGEE. The CDR3 spells CACSGRDLNYNEQFF. CDR3 sequence (DNA): TGTGCCTGCAGCGGGAGGGACCTTAACTACAATGAGCAGTTCTTC.

CDR3 DNA: TGCAGCGTTGAAGTCACCCCGGCGGCCCAGTACTTC. Its translation is CSVEVTPAAQYF. The chain recombines TRBV29-1 with TRBJ2-5; D call uncertain. Trimming cost V 1 base and J 9 bases, with 12 bases left between them. Germline V CDR1 and CDR2: SQVTM, ANQGSEA. The length of the CDR3 is 12 residues.

This chain joins TRBV29-1 and TRBJ2-3; the D gene is possibly TRBD1 (6 bases). This CDR3 is built from 15 residues. The germline CDR1 and CDR2 sequences are SQVTM and ANQGSEA. With 1 base removed from V and 0 bases from J, the gap between germline ends came to 11 bases. CDR3 nucleotide sequence: TGCAGCGTTGAAGGTGCAGGGGTAAGCACAGATACGCAGTATTTT. Its translation: CSVEGAGVSTDTQYF.

J is TRBJ2-7 and V is TRBV5-1; TRBD1 matches 10 bases. CDR3 size: 15 residues. Per the germline V gene, CDR1 is SGHRS and CDR2 is YFSETQ. V lost 3 bases to trimming and J lost 2 bases; unmatched junction nucleotides: 5. The CDR3 DNA is TGCGCCAGCAGCTCGGGACAGGGGAGCCCCTACGAGCAGTACTTC. It translates to CASSSGQGSPYEQYF. Filled out from reference TRBV5-1 and TRBJ2-7, the complete variable domain reads KAGVTQTPRYLIKTRGQQVTLSCSPISGHRSVSWYQQTPGQGLQFLFEYFSETQRNKGNFPGRFSGRQFSNSRSEMNVSTLELGDSALYLCASSSGQGSPYEQYFGPGTRLTVT.

In this sample, this clone turned up once. The chain has TRBV24-1 and TRBJ2-2, with no clear D. V was shortened by 1 base and J by 4 bases, with 15 bases between the two germline ends. The CDR3 is made up of 17 amino acids. CDR1 and CDR2 from the germline V gene are KGHDR and SFDVKD. This CDR3 reads CATSDLSLGPFTGELFF. CDR3 nucleotide sequence: TGTGCCACCAGTGATTTATCCCTAGGTCCCTTCACCGGGGAGCTGTTTTTT.

This clone was detected once. V is TRBV3-1 (or the pseudogene TRBV3-2) and J is TRBJ1-4; D uncertain. Germline CDR1 is LGHDT and CDR2 is YNNKEL (reference sequence). The V end was cut by 4 bases, the J end by 6 bases, with 12 bases between. The CDR3 consists of 14 residues. In DNA, the CDR3 is TGTGCCAGCAGCCCCGGTCGGAGGGATGAAAAACTGTTTTTT. Amino acid sequence: CASSPGRRDEKLFF.

The gene calls are TRBV5-1 and TRBJ2-7, with a tentative D call TRBD2 (5 bases). From germline, CDR1 is SGHRS and CDR2 YFSETQ. The V and J ends lost 5 bases and 5 bases respectively, with 23 bases between them. The length of the CDR3 is 16 residues. The CDR3 DNA reads as TGCGCCAGCAGTCCCTCCCCACCGGGATTGCCCCACGAGCAGTACTTC. Its translation is CASSPSPPGLPHEQYF.

V is TRBV5-1 and J is TRBJ2-3; tentatively, D is TRBD2 (5 bases). Trimming removed 0 bases from V and 3 bases from J, with 11 bases in between. The CDR3 loop spans 15 amino acids. Germline values: CDR1 SGHRS, CDR2 YFSETQ. The CDR3 DNA is TGCGCCAGCAGCTTGGGATTGAGAGGGACAGATACGCAGTATTTT. Its translation is CASSLGLRGTDTQYF.

The chain is built from TRBV7-9 and TRBJ1-1; no reliable D call. With 8 bases removed from V and 11 bases from J, the gap between germline ends came to 9 bases. The germline gives CDR1 SEHNR, CDR2 FQNEAQ (reference sequence). The length of the CDR3 is 9 residues. CDR3 protein: CASGHTAFF. CDR3 coding DNA: TGTGCCAGCGGGCATACGGCTTTCTTT.

This sequence joins TRBV19 and TRBJ1-5; 9 positions match TRBD1. Losses at the gene ends were 3 bases for V and 2 bases for J; bases not matched to a gene: 5. Germline V gives CDR1 LNHDA, CDR2 SQIVND (reference sequence). This CDR3 is built from 16 residues. For the CDR3, the DNA is TGTGCCAGTAGTATCGGGACAGGGTTTGGCAATCAGCCCCAGCATTTT. As protein: CASSIGTGFGNQPQHF.

The chain has TRBV12-3 or TRBV12-4 and TRBJ2-3, with a tentative D call TRBD1 (6 bases). The V gene lost 7 bases and the J gene lost 11 bases, with 13 bases spanning the gap. The CDR3 loop spans 11 amino acids. CDR3 nucleotide sequence: TGTGCCAGCACTCAGGGGTTTCAGCAGTATTTT. As protein: CASTQGFQQYF.

V usage is TRBV10-3 and J usage is TRBJ2-6; D remains ambiguous. The V gene lost 0 bases and the J gene lost 0 bases, with 3 bases spanning the gap. The germline CDR1 and CDR2 sequences are ENHRY and SYGVKD. The CDR3 is 15 amino acids. The DNA of the CDR3 is TGTGCCATCAGTGAGTCTAACTCTGGGGCCAACGTCCTGACTTTC. This encodes CAISESNSGANVLTF.

The J gene is TRBJ2-5, the V gene TRBV28; D is unclear. Germline CDR1 is MDHEN and CDR2 is SYDVKM. CDR3 length: 16 amino acids. V gave up 5 bases and J gave up 0 bases, with 16 bases separating them. The CDR3 coding sequence is TGTGCCAGCAGTCCCCCTGATTGGTATAACCAAGAGACCCAGTACTTC. Encoded protein: CASSPPDWYNQETQYF.

This clone was picked up one time. J is TRBJ2-5 and V is TRBV9; possibly TRBD2 for D (6 bases). The V gene's germline CDR1 is SGDLS and CDR2 YYNGEE. V lost 2 bases to trimming and J lost 5 bases, with 13 bases between them. The CDR3 contains 14 residues. The CDR3 nucleotides are TGTGCCAGCAGCGTCCCTCGGCGGGGCGAGACCCAGTACTTC. Amino acid sequence: CASSVPRRGETQYF.

This sequence joins TRBV6-4 and TRBJ2-3, with D maybe TRBD2 (5 bases). Between the trimmed V and J ends, which lost 4 bases and 1 base, there was a span of 9 bases. The CDR3 is 14 amino acids. Germline V gene lookup returns CDR1 MRHNA and CDR2 SNTAGT. CDR3 residues: CASSVDGGTDTQYF. The CDR3 region has the DNA TGTGCCAGCAGTGTCGACGGGGGCACAGATACGCAGTATTTT.

This chain uses TRBV27 with TRBJ1-4; 9 bases are shared with TRBD1. The V and J ends lost 2 bases and 5 bases, in that order; junction bases with no gene match: 3. This CDR3 is built from 15 residues. Germline V lookup: CDR1 MNHEY, CDR2 SMNVEV (reference sequence). The CDR3 bases are TGTGCCAGCAGTTTACGAGACAGGGGGAATGAAAAACTGTTTTTT. Protein sequence: CASSLRDRGNEKLFF.

CDR3 sequence (DNA): TGTGCCTGGAGCGGGGGACGGGCGGTTCTCCAGCCCCAGCATTTT. This sequence encodes CAWSGGRAVLQPQHF. The chain couples TRBV30 to TRBJ1-5, with D possibly matching TRBD1 (5 bases). V dropped 3 bases and J dropped 7 bases, with 19 bases sitting between them. CDR1 is GTSNPN, CDR2 SVGIG, per germline (reference sequence). The CDR3 spans 15 residues.

This sequence joins TRBV30 and TRBJ1-6; D gene uncertain. Germline V CDR1 and CDR2: GTSNPN, SVGIG (reference sequence). With 5 bases removed from V and 3 bases from J, the gap between germline ends came to 8 bases. The CDR3 is 13 amino acids. In nucleotides, the CDR3 is TGTGCCTGGGCCTACAGCTATAATTCACCCCTCCACTTT. Its translation: CAWAYSYNSPLHF.